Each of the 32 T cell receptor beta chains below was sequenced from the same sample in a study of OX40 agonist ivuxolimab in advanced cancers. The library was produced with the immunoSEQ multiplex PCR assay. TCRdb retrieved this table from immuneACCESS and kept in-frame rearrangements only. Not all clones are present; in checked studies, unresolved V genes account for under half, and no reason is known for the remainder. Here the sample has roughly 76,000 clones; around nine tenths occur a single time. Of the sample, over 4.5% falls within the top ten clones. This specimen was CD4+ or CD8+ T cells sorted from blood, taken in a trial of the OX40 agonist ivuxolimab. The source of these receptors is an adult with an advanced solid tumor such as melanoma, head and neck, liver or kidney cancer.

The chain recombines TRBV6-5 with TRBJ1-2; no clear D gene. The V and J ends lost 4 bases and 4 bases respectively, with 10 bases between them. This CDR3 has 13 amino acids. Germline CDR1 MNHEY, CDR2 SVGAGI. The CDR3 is CASSSTAPYGYTF. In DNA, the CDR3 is TGTGCCAGCAGTTCGACGGCGCCCTATGGCTACACCTTC.

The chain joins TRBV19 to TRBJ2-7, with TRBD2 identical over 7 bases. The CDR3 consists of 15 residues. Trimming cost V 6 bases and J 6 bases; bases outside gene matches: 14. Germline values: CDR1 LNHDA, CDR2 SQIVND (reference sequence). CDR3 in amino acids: CASSDGLAVPGEQYF. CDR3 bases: TGTGCCAGTAGCGACGGCCTAGCGGTTCCTGGCGAGCAGTACTTC.

The CDR3 region has the DNA TGTGCCATCAGTGAAGACGTCCAGGGTTTTAAGAACTATGGCTACACCTTC. Protein: CAISEDVQGFKNYGYTF. The V call is TRBV10-3, the J call TRBJ1-2, with D tentatively TRBD1 (5 bases). The ends were cut back, 3 bases at V and 2 bases at J, with 19 bases in the middle. The CDR3 length is 17 residues. Germline loops: CDR1 ENHRY, CDR2 SYGVKD.

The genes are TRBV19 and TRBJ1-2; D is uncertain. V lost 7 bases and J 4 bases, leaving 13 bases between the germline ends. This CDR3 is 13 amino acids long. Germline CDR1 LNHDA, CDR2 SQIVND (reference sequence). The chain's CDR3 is CASTPGGIYGYTF. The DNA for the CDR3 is TGTGCCAGTACCCCGGGAGGGATCTATGGCTACACCTTC.

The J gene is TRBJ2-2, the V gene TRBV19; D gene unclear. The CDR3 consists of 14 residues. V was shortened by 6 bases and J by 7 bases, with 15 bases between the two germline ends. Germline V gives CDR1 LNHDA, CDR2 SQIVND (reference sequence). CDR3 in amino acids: CASSLAHVDGELFF. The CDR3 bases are TGTGCCAGTAGCCTGGCGCACGTGGACGGGGAGCTGTTTTTT.

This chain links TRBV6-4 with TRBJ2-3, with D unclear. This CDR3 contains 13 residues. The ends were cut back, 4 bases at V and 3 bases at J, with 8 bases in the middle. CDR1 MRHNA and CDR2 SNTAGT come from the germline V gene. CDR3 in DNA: TGTGCCAGCAGTGGCTCCCTGACAGATACGCAGTATTTT. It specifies CASSGSLTDTQYF.

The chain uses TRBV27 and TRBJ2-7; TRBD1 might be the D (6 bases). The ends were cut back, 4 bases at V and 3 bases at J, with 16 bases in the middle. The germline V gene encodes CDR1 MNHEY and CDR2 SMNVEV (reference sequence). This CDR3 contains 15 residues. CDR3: CASSSPTGLLYEQYF. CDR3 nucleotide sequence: TGTGCCAGCAGTTCTCCGACAGGATTACTCTACGAGCAGTACTTC.

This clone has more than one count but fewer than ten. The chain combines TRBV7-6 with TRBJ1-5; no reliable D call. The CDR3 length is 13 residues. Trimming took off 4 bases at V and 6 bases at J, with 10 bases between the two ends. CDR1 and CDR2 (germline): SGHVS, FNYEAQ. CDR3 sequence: CASSSTGTQPQHF. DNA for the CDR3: TGTGCCAGCAGCTCGACGGGCACTCAGCCCCAGCATTTT. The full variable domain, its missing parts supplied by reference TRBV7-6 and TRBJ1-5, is GAGVSQSPRYKVTKRGQDVALRCDPISGHVSLYWYRQALGQGPEFLTYFNYEAQQDKSGLPNDRFSAERPEGSISTLTIQRTEQRDSAMYRCASSSTGTQPQHFGDGTRLSIL.

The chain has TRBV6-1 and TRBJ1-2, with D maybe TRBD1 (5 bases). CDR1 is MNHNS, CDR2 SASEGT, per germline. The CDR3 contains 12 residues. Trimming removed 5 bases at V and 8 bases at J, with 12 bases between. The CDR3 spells CASSTGGEGYTF. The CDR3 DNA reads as TGTGCCAGCAGTACCGGGGGGGAAGGCTACACCTTC.

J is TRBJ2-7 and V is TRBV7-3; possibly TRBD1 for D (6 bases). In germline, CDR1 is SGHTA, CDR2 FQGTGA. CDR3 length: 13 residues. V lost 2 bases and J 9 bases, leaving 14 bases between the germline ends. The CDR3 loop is CASSLGVRGTQYF. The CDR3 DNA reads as TGTGCCAGCAGCTTAGGGGTCAGGGGTACGCAGTACTTC.

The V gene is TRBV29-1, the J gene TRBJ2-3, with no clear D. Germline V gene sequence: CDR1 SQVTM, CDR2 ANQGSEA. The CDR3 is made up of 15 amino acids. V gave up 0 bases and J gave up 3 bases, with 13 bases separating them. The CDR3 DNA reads TGCAGCGTTGAAGAGTCTACAGCCGGAACAGATACGCAGTATTTT. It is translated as CSVEESTAGTDTQYF.

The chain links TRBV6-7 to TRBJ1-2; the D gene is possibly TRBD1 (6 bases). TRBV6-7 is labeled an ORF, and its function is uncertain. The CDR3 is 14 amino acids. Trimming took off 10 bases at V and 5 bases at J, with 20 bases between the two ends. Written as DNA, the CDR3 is TGTGCCATCCCCGGGGGGGGCAATAAGTATGGCTACACCTTC. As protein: CAIPGGGNKYGYTF.

CDR3: CASSLTTGGGLSGELFF. The CDR3, as DNA: TGTGCCAGCAGTCTAACGACAGGGGGAGGATTGTCCGGGGAGCTGTTTTTT. V and J are TRBV27 and TRBJ2-2, with 9 bases that match TRBD1. There are 17 residues in the CDR3. Per germline, CDR1 MNHEY and CDR2 SMNVEV (reference sequence). V was clipped by 5 bases and J by 6 bases; unmatched bases: 13.

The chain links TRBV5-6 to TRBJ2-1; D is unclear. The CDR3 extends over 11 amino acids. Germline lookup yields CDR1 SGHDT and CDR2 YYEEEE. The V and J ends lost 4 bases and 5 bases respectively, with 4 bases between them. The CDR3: CASSVDNEQFF. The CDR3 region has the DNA TGTGCCAGCAGCGTGGACAATGAGCAGTTCTTC.

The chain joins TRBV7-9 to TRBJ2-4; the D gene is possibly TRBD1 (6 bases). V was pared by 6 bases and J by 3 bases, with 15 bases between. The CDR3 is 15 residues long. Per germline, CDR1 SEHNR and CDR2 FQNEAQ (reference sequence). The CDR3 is CASSQTGLDKNIQYF. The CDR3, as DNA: TGTGCCAGCAGTCAAACAGGGTTGGACAAAAACATTCAGTACTTC.

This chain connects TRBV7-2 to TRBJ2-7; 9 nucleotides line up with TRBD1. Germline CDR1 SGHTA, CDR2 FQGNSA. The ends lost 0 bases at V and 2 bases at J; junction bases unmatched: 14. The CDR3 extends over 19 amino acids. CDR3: CASSLAPLPDRGFTYEQYF. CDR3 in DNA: TGTGCCAGCAGCTTAGCTCCCCTACCGGACAGGGGTTTTACCTACGAGCAGTACTTC.

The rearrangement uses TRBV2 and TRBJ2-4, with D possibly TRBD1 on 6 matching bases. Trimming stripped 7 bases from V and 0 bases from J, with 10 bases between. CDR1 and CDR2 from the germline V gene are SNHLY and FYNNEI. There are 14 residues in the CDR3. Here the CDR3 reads CASTGERAKNIQYF. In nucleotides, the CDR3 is TGTGCCAGCACAGGGGAGAGAGCCAAAAACATTCAGTACTTC.

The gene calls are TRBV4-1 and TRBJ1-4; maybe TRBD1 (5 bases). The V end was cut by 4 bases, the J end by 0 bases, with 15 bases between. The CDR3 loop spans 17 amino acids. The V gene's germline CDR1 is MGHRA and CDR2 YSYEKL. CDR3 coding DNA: TGCGCCAGCAGCCGCCCCTTTGCGGGGCCAACTAATGAAAAACTGTTTTTT. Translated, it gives CASSRPFAGPTNEKLFF.

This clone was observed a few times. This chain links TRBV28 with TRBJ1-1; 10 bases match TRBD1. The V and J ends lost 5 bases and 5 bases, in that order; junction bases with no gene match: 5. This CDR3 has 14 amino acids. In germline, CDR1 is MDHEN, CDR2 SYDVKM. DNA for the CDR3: TGTGCCAGCAGTCCAGACAGGGGGCAAACTGAAGCTTTCTTT. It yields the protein CASSPDRGQTEAFF.

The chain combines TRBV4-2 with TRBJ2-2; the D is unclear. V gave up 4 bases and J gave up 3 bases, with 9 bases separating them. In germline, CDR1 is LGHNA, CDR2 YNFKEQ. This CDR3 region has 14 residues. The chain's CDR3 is CASSPWQYTGELFF. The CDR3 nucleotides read TGTGCCAGCAGCCCTTGGCAATACACCGGGGAGCTGTTTTTT.

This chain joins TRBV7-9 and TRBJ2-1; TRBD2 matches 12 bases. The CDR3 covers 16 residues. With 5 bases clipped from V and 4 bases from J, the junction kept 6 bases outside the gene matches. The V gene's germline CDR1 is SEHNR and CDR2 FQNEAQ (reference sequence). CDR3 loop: CASSAGLAGSYNEQFF. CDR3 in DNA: TGTGCCAGCAGCGCCGGACTAGCGGGGTCGTACAATGAGCAGTTCTTC. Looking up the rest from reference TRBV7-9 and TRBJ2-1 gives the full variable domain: DTGVSQNPRHKITKRGQNVTFRCDPISEHNRLYWYRQTLGQGPEFLTYFQNEAQLEKSRLLSDRFSAERPKGSFSTLEIQRTEQGDSAMYLCASSAGLAGSYNEQFFGPGTRLTVL.

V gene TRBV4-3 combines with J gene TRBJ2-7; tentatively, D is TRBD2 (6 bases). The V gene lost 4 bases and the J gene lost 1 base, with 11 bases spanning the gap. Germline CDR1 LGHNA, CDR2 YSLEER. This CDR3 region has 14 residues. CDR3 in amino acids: CASSLVEGSYEQYF. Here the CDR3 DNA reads TGCGCCAGCAGCCTCGTGGAGGGATCCTACGAGCAGTACTTC.

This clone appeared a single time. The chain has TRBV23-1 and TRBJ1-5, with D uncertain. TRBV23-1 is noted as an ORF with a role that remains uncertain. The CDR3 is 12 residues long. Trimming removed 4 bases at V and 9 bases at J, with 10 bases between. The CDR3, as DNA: TGCGCCAGCAGTCCCTCCGTCGGGCCCCAGCATTTT. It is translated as CASSPSVGPQHF.

CDR3 DNA: TGTGCCAGCAGCTTCCCCTGGGGATACAATGAGCAGTTCTTC. Its translation is CASSFPWGYNEQFF. The chain combines TRBV7-2 with TRBJ2-1, with unresolved D. Trimming pared 3 bases from V and 4 bases from J, leaving 10 bases between. CDR3 size: 14 residues. Germline V CDR1 and CDR2: SGHTA, FQGNSA.

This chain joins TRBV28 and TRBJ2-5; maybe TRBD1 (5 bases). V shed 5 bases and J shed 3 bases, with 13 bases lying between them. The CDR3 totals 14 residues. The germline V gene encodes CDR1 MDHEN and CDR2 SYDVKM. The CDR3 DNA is TGTGCCAGCAGTCTCCAGGGCGAAGAAGAGACCCAGTACTTC. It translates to CASSLQGEEETQYF. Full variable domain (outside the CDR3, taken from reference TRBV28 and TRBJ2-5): DVKVTQSSRYLVKRTGEKVFLECVQDMDHENMFWYRQDPGLGLRLIYFSYDVKMKEKGDIPEGYSVSREKKERFSLILESASTNQTSMYLCASSLQGEEETQYFGPGTRLLVL.

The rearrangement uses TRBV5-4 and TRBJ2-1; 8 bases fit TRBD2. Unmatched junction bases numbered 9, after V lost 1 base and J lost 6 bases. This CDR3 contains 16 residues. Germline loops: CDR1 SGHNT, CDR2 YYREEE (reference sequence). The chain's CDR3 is CASSLFGQRGINEQFF. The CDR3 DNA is TGTGCCAGCAGCTTGTTCGGGCAGCGGGGGATCAATGAGCAGTTCTTC.

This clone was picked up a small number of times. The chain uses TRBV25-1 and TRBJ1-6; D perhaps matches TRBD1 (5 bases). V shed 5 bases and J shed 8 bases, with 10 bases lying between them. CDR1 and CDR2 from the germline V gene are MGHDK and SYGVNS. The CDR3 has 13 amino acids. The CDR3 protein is CASSYDSDSPLHF. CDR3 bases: TGTGCCAGCAGTTACGACAGTGATTCACCCCTCCACTTT. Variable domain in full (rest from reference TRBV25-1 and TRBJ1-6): EADIYQTPRYLVIGTGKKITLECSQTMGHDKMYWYQQDPGMELHLIHYSYGVNSTEKGDLSSESTVSRIRTEHFPLTLESARPSHTSQYLCASSYDSDSPLHFGNGTRLTVT.

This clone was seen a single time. The CDR3 region has the DNA TGTGCCAGCAGCTCAAGACACCCGTACCAAGAGACCCAGTACTTC. Its protein product is CASSSRHPYQETQYF. The chain uses TRBV11-1 and TRBJ2-5; D unresolved. Germline V gene sequence: CDR1 SGHAT, CDR2 FQDESV (reference sequence). The V end lost 4 bases, the J end lost 0 bases, and 12 bases lay between the germline ends. The CDR3 contains 15 residues.

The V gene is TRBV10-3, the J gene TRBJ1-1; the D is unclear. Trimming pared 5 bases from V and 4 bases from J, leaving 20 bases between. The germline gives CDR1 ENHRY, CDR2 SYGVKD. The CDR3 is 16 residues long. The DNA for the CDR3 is TGTGCCATCAGTATAGCAGGCTCAGTGGAAGGCACTGAAGCTTTCTTT. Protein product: CAISIAGSVEGTEAFF.

The DNA of the CDR3 is TGTGCCAGCAGTGGGGGGAAACAGGGGGCGCTTTTCTATGGCTACACCTTC. Its translation is CASSGGKQGALFYGYTF. The rearrangement uses TRBV27 and TRBJ1-2; TRBD1 aligns across 9 bases. The CDR3 totals 17 residues. CDR1 MNHEY and CDR2 SMNVEV come from the germline V gene (reference sequence). With 5 bases clipped from V and 4 bases from J, the junction kept 14 bases outside the gene matches.

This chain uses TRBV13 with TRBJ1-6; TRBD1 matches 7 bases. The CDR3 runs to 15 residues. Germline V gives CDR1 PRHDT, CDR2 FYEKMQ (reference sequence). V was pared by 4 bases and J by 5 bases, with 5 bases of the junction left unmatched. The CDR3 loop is CASSYTGADNSPLHF. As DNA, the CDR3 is TGTGCCAGCAGCTACACAGGGGCGGATAATTCACCCCTCCACTTT.

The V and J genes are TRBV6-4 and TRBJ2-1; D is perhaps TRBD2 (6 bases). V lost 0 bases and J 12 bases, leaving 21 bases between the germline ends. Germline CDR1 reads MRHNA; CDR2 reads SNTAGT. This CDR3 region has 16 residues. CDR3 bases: TGTGCCAGCAGTGACTCCGGGACTGCCCGGTTGGTAGGGCAGTTCTTC. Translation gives CASSDSGTARLVGQFF.